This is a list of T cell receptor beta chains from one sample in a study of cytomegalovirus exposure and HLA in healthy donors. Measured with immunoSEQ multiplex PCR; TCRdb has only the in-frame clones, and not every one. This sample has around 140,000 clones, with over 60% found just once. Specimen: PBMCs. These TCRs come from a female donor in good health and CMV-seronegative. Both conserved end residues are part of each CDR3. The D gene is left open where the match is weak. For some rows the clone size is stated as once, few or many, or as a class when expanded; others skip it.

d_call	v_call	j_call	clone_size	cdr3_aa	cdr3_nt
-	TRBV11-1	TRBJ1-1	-	CASSRQAGVRTEAFF	TGTGCCAGCAGCCGACAGGCTGGGGTCCGCACTGAAGCTTTCTTT
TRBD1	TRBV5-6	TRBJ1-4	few	CASSTDRGNEKLFF	TGTGCCAGCAGCACCGACAGGGGAAATGAAAAACTGTTTTTT
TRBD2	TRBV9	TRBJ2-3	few	CASSVASRGDGADTQYF	TGTGCCAGCAGCGTAGCGTCCCGGGGGGACGGGGCAGATACGCAGTATTTT
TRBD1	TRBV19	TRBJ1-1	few	CASSKRTGLNTEAFF	TGTGCCAGTAGTAAGAGGACAGGGCTTAACACTGAAGCTTTCTTT
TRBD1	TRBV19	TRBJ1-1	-	CASTTTGTVAEAFF	TGTGCCAGTACCACTACCGGGACAGTTGCTGAAGCTTTCTTT
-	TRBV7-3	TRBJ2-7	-	CASSSSRGLYEQYF	TGTGCCAGCAGCTCTAGCAGGGGTCTCTACGAGCAGTACTTC
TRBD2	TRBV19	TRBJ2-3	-	CASSFGLGTDTQYF	TGTGCCAGTAGTTTCGGACTAGGGACAGATACGCAGTATTTT
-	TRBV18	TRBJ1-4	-	CASSPPAGGLEKLFF	TGTGCCAGCTCACCACCTGCAGGAGGACTTGAAAAACTGTTTTTT
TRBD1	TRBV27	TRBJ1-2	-	CASTFLPGGGYGYTF	TGTGCCAGCACCTTCCTTCCAGGGGGCGGCTATGGCTACACCTTC
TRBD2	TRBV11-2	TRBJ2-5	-	CASSLGVGSGGAGETQYF	TGTGCCAGCAGCTTAGGCGTGGGAAGCGGGGGGGCGGGAGAGACCCAGTACTTC
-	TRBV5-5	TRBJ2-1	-	CASSSQGTSYNEQFF	TGTGCCAGCAGTTCACAGGGTACCTCCTACAATGAGCAGTTCTTC
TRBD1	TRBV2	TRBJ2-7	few	CASSGTGGSYEQYF	TGTGCCAGCAGCGGGACAGGGGGGTCCTACGAGCAGTACTTC
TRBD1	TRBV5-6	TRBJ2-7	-	CASSLGFGTGLYEQYF	TGTGCCAGCAGCTTGGGGTTCGGGACAGGCCTCTACGAGCAGTACTTC
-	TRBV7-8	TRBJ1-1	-	CASSLRGDMNTEAFF	TGTGCCAGCAGCTTACGAGGGGACATGAACACTGAAGCTTTCTTT
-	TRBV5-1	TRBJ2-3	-	CASSLEGRGDRTDTQYF	TGCGCCAGCAGCTTGGAAGGCAGGGGGGACCGCACAGATACGCAGTATTTT
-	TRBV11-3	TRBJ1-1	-	CASSRDTEAFF	TGTGCCAGCAGCCGCGACACTGAAGCTTTCTTT